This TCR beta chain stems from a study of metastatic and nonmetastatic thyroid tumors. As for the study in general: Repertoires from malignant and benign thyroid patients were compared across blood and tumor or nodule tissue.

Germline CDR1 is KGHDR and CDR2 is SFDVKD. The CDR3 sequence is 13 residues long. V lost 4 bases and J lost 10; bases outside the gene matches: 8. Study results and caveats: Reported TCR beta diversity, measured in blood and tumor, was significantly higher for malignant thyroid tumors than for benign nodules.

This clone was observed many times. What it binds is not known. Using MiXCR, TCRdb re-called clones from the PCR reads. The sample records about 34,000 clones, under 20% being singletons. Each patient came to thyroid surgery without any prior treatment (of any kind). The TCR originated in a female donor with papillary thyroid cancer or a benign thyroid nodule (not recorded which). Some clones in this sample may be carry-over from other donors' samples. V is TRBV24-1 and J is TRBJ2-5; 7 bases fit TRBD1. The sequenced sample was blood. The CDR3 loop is CATSEPRGQVQYF. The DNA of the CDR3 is TGTGCCACCAGTGAGCCCAGAGGACAGGTCCAGTACTTC.